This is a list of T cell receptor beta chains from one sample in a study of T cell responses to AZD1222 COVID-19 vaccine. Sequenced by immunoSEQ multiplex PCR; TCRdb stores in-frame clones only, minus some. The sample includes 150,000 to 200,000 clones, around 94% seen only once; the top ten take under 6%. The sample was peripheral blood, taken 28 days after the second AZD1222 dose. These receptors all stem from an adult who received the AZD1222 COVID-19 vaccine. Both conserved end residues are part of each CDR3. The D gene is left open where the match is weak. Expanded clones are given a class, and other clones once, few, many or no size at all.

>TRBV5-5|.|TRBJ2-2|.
TGTGCCAGCAGCTTGGATGTCGACCCGAGGACCGGGGAGCTGTTTTTT
CASSLDVDPRTGELFF
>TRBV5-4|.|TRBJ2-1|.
TGTGCCAGCAGCCGAGGACTATCCAGTGGCGATGAGCAGTTCTTC
CASSRGLSSGDEQFF
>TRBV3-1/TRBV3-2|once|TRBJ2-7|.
TGTGCCAGCAGCCAAGATTTGCGATTCTACGAGCAGTACTTC
CASSQDLRFYEQYF
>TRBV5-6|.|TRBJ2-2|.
TGTGCCAGCGGGCTAGCAGGTACCGGGGAGCTGTTTTTT
CASGLAGTGELFF
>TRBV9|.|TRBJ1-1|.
TGTGCCAGCAGCGTAGAGGTGCAGGGTTCGGAAGCTTTCTTT
CASSVEVQGSEAFF
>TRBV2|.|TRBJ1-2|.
TGTGCCAGCAGTGGTGCGGGGGCAAACTATGGCTACACCTTC
CASSGAGANYGYTF
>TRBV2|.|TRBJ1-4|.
TGTGCCAGCAGTGGGTGGGAAAAACTGTTTTTT
CASSGWEKLFF
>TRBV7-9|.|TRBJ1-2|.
TGTGCCAGCAGCTTAGGCGGGGGGCCTTCTAACTATGGCTACACCTTC
CASSLGGGPSNYGYTF
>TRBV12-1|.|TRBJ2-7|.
TGTGCCAGCAGCCGATGTGGGCAGTACTTC
CASSRCGQYF
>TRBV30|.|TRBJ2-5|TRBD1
TGTGCCTGGGGGAGACAGGGGAAGGTGACCCAGTACTTC
CAWGRQGKVTQYF
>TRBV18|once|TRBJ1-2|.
TGTGCCAGCTCACCACTCACAGGGAGAGGGCTGTATGGCTACACCTTC
CASSPLTGRGLYGYTF
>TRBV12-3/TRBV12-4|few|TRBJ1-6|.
TGTGCCAGCAGTGGAGAGAATTCACCCCTCCACTTT
CASSGENSPLHF
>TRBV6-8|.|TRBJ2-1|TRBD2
TGTGCCAGCTCTGGGAAGATACTAGCGGGTATCCCCTCCTACAATGAGCAGTTCTTC
CASSGKILAGIPSYNEQFF
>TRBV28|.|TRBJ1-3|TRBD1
TGTGCCAGCAGTTCAAAGACAGGGAATGGAAACACCATATATTTT
CASSSKTGNGNTIYF
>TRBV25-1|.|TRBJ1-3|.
TGTGCCAGCAAGACAGAAGGAAACACCATATATTTT
CASKTEGNTIYF
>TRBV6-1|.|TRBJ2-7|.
TGTGCCAGCAGTGAGGGGACTGTTGCCTACGAGCAGTACTTC
CASSEGTVAYEQYF
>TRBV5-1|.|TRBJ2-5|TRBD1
TGCGCCAGCAGCTTGGCGCCAGGGGGTTCCGGGGAGACCCAGTACTTC
CASSLAPGGSGETQYF
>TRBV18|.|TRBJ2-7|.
TGTGCCAGCTCACCAGAATGGAGGGGGCGATCTTACGAGCAGTACTTC
CASSPEWRGRSYEQYF
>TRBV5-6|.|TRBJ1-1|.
TGTGCCAGCAGCCTAGGACATGGTGAAGCTTTCTTT
CASSLGHGEAFF
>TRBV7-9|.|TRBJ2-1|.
TGTGCCACCAGACCTAGCCGGGCCGGACTCTCCTACAATGAGCAGTTCTTC
CATRPSRAGLSYNEQFF
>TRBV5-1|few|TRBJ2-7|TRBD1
TGCGCCAGCAGCCCGGGGACAGGGAGCTACGAGCAGTACTTC
CASSPGTGSYEQYF
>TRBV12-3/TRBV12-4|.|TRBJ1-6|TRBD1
TGTGCCAGCAGCGGACAGGGAGGATCACCCCTCCACTTT
CASSGQGGSPLHF
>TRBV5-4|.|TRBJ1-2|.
TGTGCCAGCAGCTTGGGTGGGACGGATACCTATGGCTACACCTTC
CASSLGGTDTYGYTF
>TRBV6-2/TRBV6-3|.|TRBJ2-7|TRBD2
TGTGCCAGCAGTCAGGGACTAGCGGCCTACGAGCAGTACTTC
CASSQGLAAYEQYF
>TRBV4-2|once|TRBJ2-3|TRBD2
TGTGCCAGCAGCCAAGATGCTGTGGGACTAGCGGGAGGAGATACGCAGTATTTT
CASSQDAVGLAGGDTQYF
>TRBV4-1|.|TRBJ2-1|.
TGCGCCAGCAGCCAGTCGGGTTCAAATGAGCAGTTCTTC
CASSQSGSNEQFF
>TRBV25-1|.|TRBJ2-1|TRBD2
TGTGCCACTCAACAGGGGACTAGCGGATACAATGAGCAGTTCTTC
CATQQGTSGYNEQFF
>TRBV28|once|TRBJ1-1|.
TGTGCCAGCAGTCTACCTATCACAGGGTTAGGCACTGAAGCTTTCTTT
CASSLPITGLGTEAFF
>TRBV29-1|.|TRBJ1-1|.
TGCAGCGTTGAATCGGGGGCGTCCTACACTGAAGCTTTCTTT
CSVESGASYTEAFF
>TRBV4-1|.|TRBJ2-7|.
TGCGCCAGCAGCCAAGACCTTCCGGGTCGAGCGGGCCTTGCCTACGAGCAGTACTTC
CASSQDLPGRAGLAYEQYF
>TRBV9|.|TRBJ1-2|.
TGTGCCAGCAGCGTACGAGAGGAGGCAAGAAGTGGCTACACCTTC
CASSVREEARSGYTF
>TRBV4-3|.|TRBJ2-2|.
TGCGCCAGCAGCCTGGTGCACCCGAACACCGGGGAGCTGTTTTTT
CASSLVHPNTGELFF
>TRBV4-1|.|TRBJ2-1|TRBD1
TGCGCCAGCAGCCTGCTAGGGACAGGGGATGAGCAGTTCTTC
CASSLLGTGDEQFF
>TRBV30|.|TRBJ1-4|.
TGTGCCTGGAGTAAAGGGGGGAGGGGTGAAAAACTGTTTTTT
CAWSKGGRGEKLFF
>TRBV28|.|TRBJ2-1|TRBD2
TGTGCCAGCACCCCAATCGAGGCGGGAGGGCGGAATGAGCAGTTCTTC
CASTPIEAGGRNEQFF
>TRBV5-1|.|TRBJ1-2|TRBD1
TGCGCCAGCAGCTTGCTTCCTAATGACAGGGGTAATGGCTACACCTTC
CASSLLPNDRGNGYTF
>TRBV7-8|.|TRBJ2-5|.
TGTGCCAGCACCAAAGTCTACTCCCAAGAGACCCAGTACTTC
CASTKVYSQETQYF
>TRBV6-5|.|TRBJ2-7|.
TGTGCCAGCAGTCCCGGGGCTAACTACGAGCAGTACTTC
CASSPGANYEQYF
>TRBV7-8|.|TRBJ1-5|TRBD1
TGTGCCAGCAGGCAGGGGGGGATAGGGGGGAATCAGCCCCAGCATTTT
CASRQGGIGGNQPQHF
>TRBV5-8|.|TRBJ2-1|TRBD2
TGTGCCAGCAGCCCTAGCGGGCCTGGGGGAGTGGGCTACAATGAGCAGTTCTTC
CASSPSGPGGVGYNEQFF
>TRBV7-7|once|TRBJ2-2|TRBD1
TGTGCCAGCAGTCCACAGGGGGGAACCGGGGAGCTGTTTTTT
CASSPQGGTGELFF
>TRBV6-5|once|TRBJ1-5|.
TGTGCCAGCAGCCAAATAGCGGGGGGCAATCAGCCCCAGCATTTT
CASSQIAGGNQPQHF
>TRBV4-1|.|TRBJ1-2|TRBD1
TGCGCCAGCAGGAGGACAGGGGGCTATGGCTACACCTTC
CASRRTGGYGYTF
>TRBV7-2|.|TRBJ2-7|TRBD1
TGTGCCAGCAGCGCGACAGGGGGCCAGAGCTCCTACGAGCAGTACTTC
CASSATGGQSSYEQYF
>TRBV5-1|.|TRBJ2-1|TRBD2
TGCGCCAGCAGCAGTCTCGGGACTAGCGGGAGAAGTGAGCAGTTCTTC
CASSSLGTSGRSEQFF
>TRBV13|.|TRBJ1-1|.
TGTGCCAGCACCTACGGACAGCTGAACACTGAAGCTTTCTTT
CASTYGQLNTEAFF
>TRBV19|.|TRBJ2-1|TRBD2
TGTGCCAGTAGTCTCCGGACTAGCGGCTCCTACAATGAGCAGTTCTTC
CASSLRTSGSYNEQFF
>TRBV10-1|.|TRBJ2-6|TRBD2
TGCGCCAGCGGGACTAGCGGCTTATCTGGGGCCAACGTCCTGACTTTC
CASGTSGLSGANVLTF
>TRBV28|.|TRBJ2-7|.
TGTGCCAGCAGGCGCCAGTCCAGCTACGAGCAGTACTTC
CASRRQSSYEQYF
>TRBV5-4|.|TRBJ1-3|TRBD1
TGTGCCAGCAGCGGAGGGGGCGCGGTTGGAAACACCATATATTTT
CASSGGGAVGNTIYF
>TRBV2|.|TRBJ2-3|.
TGTGCCAGCAGTGATTGGGGTAGCCCAAGCACAGATACGCAGTGTTTT
CASSDWGSPSTDTQCF
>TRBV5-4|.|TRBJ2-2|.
TGTGCCAGCAGCCAGAGCCTAAACACCGGGGAGCTGTTTTTT
CASSQSLNTGELFF
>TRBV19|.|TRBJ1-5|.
TGTGCCAGTATGGTATGGCAGGCCCATCAGCCCCAGCATTTT
CASMVWQAHQPQHF
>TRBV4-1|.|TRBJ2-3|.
TGCGCCAGCAGCCAAAGTACACGGGAGACAGATACGCAGTATTTT
CASSQSTRETDTQYF
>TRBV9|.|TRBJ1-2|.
TGTGCCAGCAGCGTAGCCGCGACCTCTAACTATGGCTACACCTTC
CASSVAATSNYGYTF
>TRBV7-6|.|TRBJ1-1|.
TGTGCCAGCAGCTTAGATGACCGAACGGGTGGTTGGGCTTTCTTT
CASSLDDRTGGWAFF
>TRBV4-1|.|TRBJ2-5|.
TGCGCCAGCAGCCAAGAGTGGGGTTTAGGCGAGACCCAGTACTTC
CASSQEWGLGETQYF
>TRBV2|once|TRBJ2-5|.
TGTGCCAGCAGAAGGGACACTAGAGAGACCCAGTACTTC
CASRRDTRETQYF